This T cell receptor (beta chain) was captured by sequencing in a study of blood T cell repertoires in COVID-19. CDR3 size: 15 residues. Per the germline V gene, CDR1 is SGDLS and CDR2 is YYNGEE. V trimming: 0 bases; J trimming: 4 bases; junction bases outside the gene matches: 3. Generated by immunoSEQ multiplex PCR, the TCRdb table keeps only in-frame clones and is missing some. The sample gives some 130,000 clones, around nine tenths of which show up once; roughly 10% is in the top ten. The sequenced sample was peripheral blood. This chain links TRBV9 with TRBJ2-3, with 9 bases lining up with TRBD2. The clonotype comes from a woman aged 70-85 years with COVID-19, enrolled during active disease. The CDR3 region has the DNA TGTGCCAGCAGCGTAGATAGCGGGGGCTCAGATACGCAGTATTTT. It is translated as CASSVDSGGSDTQYF.